These T cell receptor beta chains were read from a single sample in a study of T cell responses to AZD1222 COVID-19 vaccine. Assay used: immunoSEQ multiplex PCR; TCRdb lists only in-frame clones, some missing. This repertoire includes around 150,000 clones. Source material: peripheral blood. The receptors derive from an adult in good health. Both conserved end residues are part of each CDR3. Each record gives: D gene, J gene, V gene, CDR3 DNA, CDR3 protein. The D gene is left open where the match is weak.

TRBD2 | TRBJ2-5 | TRBV9 | TGTGCCAGCAGCGTCGGGGAGGGGTACCAAGAGACCCAGTACTTC | CASSVGEGYQETQYF
TRBD1 | TRBJ2-7 | TRBV15 | TGTGCCACCAGCAAAGGCCGGGACAGCACCTACGAGCAGTACTTC | CATSKGRDSTYEQYF
TRBD1 | TRBJ2-7 | TRBV19 | TGTGCCGGCGGCAGGGGGCTTCCTATGGGGTGGGGCGAGCAGTACTTC | CAGGRGLPMGWGEQYF
NA | TRBJ1-4 | TRBV3-1/TRBV3-2 | TGTGCCAGCAGCCCACCCCCATCAACTAATGAAAAACTGTTTTTT | CASSPPPSTNEKLFF
TRBD1 | TRBJ1-6 | TRBV4-1 | TGCGCCAGCAGCTCACGTACAGGGGCTTATAATTCACCCCTCCACTTT | CASSSRTGAYNSPLHF
NA | TRBJ1-1 | TRBV29-1 | TGCAGCGTTGAGTCGGTCAACACTGAAGCTTTCTTT | CSVESVNTEAFF
NA | TRBJ1-2 | TRBV7-3 | TGTGCCAGCAGCCTCCGGACCGGGGAGGGTCGGTACACCTTC | CASSLRTGEGRYTF
NA | TRBJ2-3 | TRBV6-1 | TGTGCCAGTACCCAGGCGGGGACAGATACGCAGTATTTT | CASTQAGTDTQYF
TRBD1 | TRBJ1-1 | TRBV18 | TGTGCCAGCTCTCAAGACAGGGCGCTCGGAGCTTTCTTT | CASSQDRALGAFF
NA | TRBJ1-4 | TRBV28 | TGTGCCAGCAGTTCCAATAATGAAAAACTGTTTTTT | CASSSNNEKLFF
TRBD1 | TRBJ2-5 | TRBV5-1 | TGCGCCAGCAGCGCTGGGACAGGGGGGTACCAAGAGACCCAGTACTTC | CASSAGTGGYQETQYF
TRBD2 | TRBJ2-2 | TRBV3-1/TRBV3-2 | TGTGCCAGCAGCCCCACTAGCGGGGGGGCGGGGACCGGGGAGCTGTTTTTT | CASSPTSGGAGTGELFF
NA | TRBJ2-3 | TRBV19 | TGTGCCAGTAGTAACGGGGGGCAAGACACAGATACGCAGTATTTT | CASSNGGQDTDTQYF
NA | TRBJ1-2 | TRBV7-8 | TGTGCCAGCAGCTTAAAGGGAGAAGTCTATGGCTACACCTTC | CASSLKGEVYGYTF
TRBD1 | TRBJ1-1 | TRBV19 | TGTGCCTCTAGCCCAGGGGGCTCGTACACTGAAGCTTTCTTT | CASSPGGSYTEAFF
NA | TRBJ2-3 | TRBV14 | TGTGCCAGCAGCCAAGCAAGCCAGCGGCTAAGCACAGATACGCAGTATTTT | CASSQASQRLSTDTQYF
NA | TRBJ1-3 | TRBV7-2 | TGTGCCAGCAGCTTAGTTGCAGGGACTGGAAACACCATATATTTT | CASSLVAGTGNTIYF